This T cell receptor beta chain was recorded in a study of cytomegalovirus exposure and HLA in healthy donors (TCRdb year 2017). Describing the broader study: The 500 to 800 repertoires of the first cohort and the 95 to 150 validation repertoires were produced on the same platform, according to a later analysis. The aim of the study was to test whether cataloging public T cell receptors could identify signatures of past pathogen exposure. A separate validation cohort of roughly 130 different subjects was used in addition to the approximately 610-subject first cohort. To predict cytomegalovirus infection status, the study combined high-throughput TCR immunosequencing, statistical association of individual TCRs with disease status, and machine learning.

The donors were included in the validation cohort of 120 subjects, a group kept apart from the roughly 610-subject first cohort. Points on this clone: The clone's antigen remains unknown. Base qualities are not recorded, but no much larger clone differs from it by a single base.

As encoded in the germline V gene, CDR1 is SGHTA while CDR2 is FQGTGA. Measured from the cysteine to the phenylalanine, the CDR3 is 17 residues long. The retained sequence is limited to the CDR3, 51 bases, with the frame set at the first base. At the junction V is shortened by 3 bases and J by 5 bases; bases outside the gene matches: 11. What the research found in general, with its limitations: According to the authors, the approach could potentially be generalized to other disease states and immunological phenotypes. A few of the identified cytomegalovirus-associated TCR beta chains were confirmed in vitro to be specific for cytomegalovirus antigens. The study listed over 150 TCR beta chains as associated with cytomegalovirus. Most TCR sequences were seen in very few donors, while some public TCRs were found in many individuals. Subsequent analysis determined that TCRs grouped into clusters in the first cohort also showed a tendency toward co-occurrence across the approximately 110 validation repertoires, and 85% to 95% of cluster scores exceeded 0. A later analysis had no HLA typing for the validation cohort, so co-occurrence there was scored across all 120 or so repertoires. The classifier was reported to diagnose cytomegalovirus status with high specificity and sensitivity in both the original cohort and the validation cohort.

The library relied on the immunoSEQ multiplex PCR assay. For the original study's pipeline: A statistical classification framework was developed to diagnose cytomegalovirus status using the catalog of TCR beta chain sequences. TCRdb provides this immuneACCESS table in a form limited to in-frame rearrangements. Some clones are lacking; in checked studies, under half of them reflect an unresolved V gene, and why the rest are absent is not known. V and J calls and clone size are as listed in that table; D and trimming were resolved from the DNA. This sample holds 150,000 to 200,000 clones; roughly 89% were observed only once. The top ten clonotypes cover under 4.5% of the sample.

Recombination connected TRBV7-3 to TRBJ2-2; the central 8 bases match TRBD1. The clonotype was recovered from a man between 18 and 35 years old in good health and CMV-seropositive. The sample comprised PBMCs. The CDR3 here reads CASSFNPPGQATGELFF. The DNA sequence is TGTGCCAGCAGCTTTAATCCGCCGGGACAGGCTACCGGGGAGCTGTTTTTT.